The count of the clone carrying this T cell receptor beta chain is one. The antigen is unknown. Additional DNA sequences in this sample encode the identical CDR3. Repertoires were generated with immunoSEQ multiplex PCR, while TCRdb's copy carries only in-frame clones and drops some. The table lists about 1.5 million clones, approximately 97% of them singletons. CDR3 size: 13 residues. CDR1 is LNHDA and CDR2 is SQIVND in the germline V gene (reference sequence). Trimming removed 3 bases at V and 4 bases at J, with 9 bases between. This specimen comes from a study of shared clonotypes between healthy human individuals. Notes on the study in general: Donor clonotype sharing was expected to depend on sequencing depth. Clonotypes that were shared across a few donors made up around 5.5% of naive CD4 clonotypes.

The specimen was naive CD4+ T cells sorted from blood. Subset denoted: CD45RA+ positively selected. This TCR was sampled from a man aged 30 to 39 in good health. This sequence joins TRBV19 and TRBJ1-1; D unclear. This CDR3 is CASSIDSGTEAFF. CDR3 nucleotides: TGTGCCAGTAGTATCGATTCAGGCACTGAAGCTTTCTTT.